The entry that follows covers one TCR beta chain sequence. Its target is unknown. These data come from a study of blood T cells in healthy people across ages. Study-wide results and limits: Nothing was known about donor CMV status, and this possibly confounded expanded clonotype changes. Across the age range, TCR beta diversity per million T cells fell in a roughly linear way.

This CDR3 contains 15 residues. V trimming: 5 bases; J trimming: 4 bases; junction bases outside the gene matches: 9. The germline V gene has CDR1 SGHTA and CDR2 FQGTGA. The second PCR ran roughly 7 to 12 cycles with a sample-barcoded 5' primer and J-beta primers. TCRdb called the 5' RACE reads again in MiXCR, with one record for every CDR3 protein. This sample has approximately 1,000,000 distinct CDR3 sequences, with more than 40% found just once. Source material: blood. This TCR derives from a woman aged 55-70 years in good health. This chain uses TRBV7-3 with TRBJ1-2, with 8 positions matching TRBD1. DNA for the CDR3: TGTGCCAGCAGCCAGGACAGGGTGGATATCTATGGCTACACCTTC. Translation: CASSQDRVDIYGYTF. The full variable domain, rest sourced from reference TRBV7-3 and TRBJ1-2, is GAGVSQTPSNKVTEKGKYVELRCDPISGHTALYWYRQSLGQGPEFLIYFQGTGAADDSGLPNDRFFAVRPEGSVSTLKIQRTERGDSAVYLCASSQDRVDIYGYTFGSGTRLTVV.